A selection of T cell receptor beta chains follows, all from one sample in a study of regulatory T cells in long-lasting Graves disease. TCRdb called the multiplex PCR reads again in MiXCR, with one record for every CDR3 protein. This table has a few hundred thousand distinct CDR3 sequences, less than 15% appearing once. The sample also formed part of further work on T cells in Graves' hyperthyroidism and ophthalmopathy.

The sample in question was peripheral blood mononuclear cells (PBMCs), obtained at new diagnosis, from a patient treated with antithyroid drugs. These receptors were taken from a man aged 25 to 45 with Graves disease. The CDR3 runs from the conserved cysteine through the conserved F or W. The D gene is left open where the match is weak. Clone sizes are given selectively: once, few, many, or a class where the clone is expanded.

DNA,CDR3,D,size,J,V
TGTGCCAGCAGCTTATTTTCTAGCGGGGGCCAAGAGACCCAGTACTTC,CASSLFSSGGQETQYF,TRBD2,many,TRBJ2-5,TRBV11-2
TGTGCCAGCAGCGTAGCAGGTAGCGGGAGTACAGATACGCAGTATTTT,CASSVAGSGSTDTQYF,TRBD2,few,TRBJ2-3,TRBV9
TGCGCCAGCAGCTTGGGGGCAGGGATGATTTTAAATGAGCAGTTCTTC,CASSLGAGMILNEQFF,NA,many,TRBJ2-1,TRBV5-1
TGCGCCAGCAGCTTGTCCGGGGGCGATGGCTACACCTTC,CASSLSGGDGYTF,NA,many,TRBJ1-2,TRBV5-1
TGTGCCTGGAGTAAAGGGCGGGAGACCCAGTACTTC,CAWSKGRETQYF,NA,few,TRBJ2-5,TRBV30
TGCGCCAGCGTGGAGAGCCACGGGACAGATACGCAGTATTTT,CASVESHGTDTQYF,NA,NA,TRBJ2-3,TRBV10-1
TGTGCCAGCAGTTTCATGGGGTCGGCTCAGCCCCAGCATTTT,CASSFMGSAQPQHF,NA,many,TRBJ1-5,TRBV12-3/TRBV12-4
TGTGCCAGCAGCATAGGGACTACTGCAGGGGAGACCCAGTACTTC,CASSIGTTAGETQYF,TRBD2,many,TRBJ2-5,TRBV7-6
TGTGCCAGCAGCCATGACTCGTTGGCGGGGGATGAGCAGTTCTTC,CASSHDSLAGDEQFF,TRBD2,many,TRBJ2-1,TRBV7-9
TGTGCCAGTAGCCGGGACAGCCCCACTCTGAACACTGAAGCTTTCTTT,CASSRDSPTLNTEAFF,TRBD1,few,TRBJ1-1,TRBV19
TGTGCCAGCAGTCTCTGGACAGACTGGGGGACCCAGTACTTC,CASSLWTDWGTQYF,NA,many,TRBJ2-5,TRBV12-3/TRBV12-4
TGTGCCAGCAGCCCCCGGGGGGGGCTAGCTGTCACAGATACGCAGTATTTT,CASSPRGGLAVTDTQYF,TRBD2,NA,TRBJ2-3,TRBV9
TGCAGTGCGTCCCTGGGAAATAGCGGACACTACGAGCAGTACTTC,CSASLGNSGHYEQYF,NA,few,TRBJ2-7,TRBV20-1
TGTGCCAGCAGTTATTCCCCACAGGGCTACACCTTC,CASSYSPQGYTF,NA,few,TRBJ1-2,TRBV28
TGTGCCAGCAGTCCCCTGACGCCGAGCTCCTATAATTCACCCCTCCACTTT,CASSPLTPSSYNSPLHF,NA,many,TRBJ1-6,TRBV27
TGTGCCAGCAGAGACAGGGGGCGAAGAGGTTTGGGGGCAGAGACCCAGTACTTC,CASRDRGRRGLGAETQYF,TRBD1,many,TRBJ2-5,TRBV27
TGTGCTAGTGGTTTGGGTTCTCTCCCAGATACGCAGTATTTT,CASGLGSLPDTQYF,NA,many,TRBJ2-3,TRBV12-5
TGCGCCAGCAGCCAAGAATGGGGAGCGGGCCAGTACTTC,CASSQEWGAGQYF,NA,NA,TRBJ2-5,TRBV4-1